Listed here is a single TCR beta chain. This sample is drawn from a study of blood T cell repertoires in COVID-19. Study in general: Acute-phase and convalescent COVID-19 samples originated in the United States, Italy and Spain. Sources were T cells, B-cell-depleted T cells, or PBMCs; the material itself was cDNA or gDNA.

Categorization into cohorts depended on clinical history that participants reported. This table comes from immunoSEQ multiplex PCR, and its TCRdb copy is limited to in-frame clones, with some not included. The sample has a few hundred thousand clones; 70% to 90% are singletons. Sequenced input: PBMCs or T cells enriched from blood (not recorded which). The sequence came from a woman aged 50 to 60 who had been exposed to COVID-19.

The DNA for the CDR3 is TGTGCCAGCAGTTTGACAGGATGGAAGGGTGAAAAACTGTTTTTT. Its translation is CASSLTGWKGEKLFF. The chain couples TRBV7-2 to TRBJ1-4; TRBD1 is a possible D gene (6 bases). V lost 6 bases, J lost 7 bases, and 18 bases lay in between. The V gene's germline CDR1 is SGHTA and CDR2 FQGNSA. The CDR3 totals 15 residues.